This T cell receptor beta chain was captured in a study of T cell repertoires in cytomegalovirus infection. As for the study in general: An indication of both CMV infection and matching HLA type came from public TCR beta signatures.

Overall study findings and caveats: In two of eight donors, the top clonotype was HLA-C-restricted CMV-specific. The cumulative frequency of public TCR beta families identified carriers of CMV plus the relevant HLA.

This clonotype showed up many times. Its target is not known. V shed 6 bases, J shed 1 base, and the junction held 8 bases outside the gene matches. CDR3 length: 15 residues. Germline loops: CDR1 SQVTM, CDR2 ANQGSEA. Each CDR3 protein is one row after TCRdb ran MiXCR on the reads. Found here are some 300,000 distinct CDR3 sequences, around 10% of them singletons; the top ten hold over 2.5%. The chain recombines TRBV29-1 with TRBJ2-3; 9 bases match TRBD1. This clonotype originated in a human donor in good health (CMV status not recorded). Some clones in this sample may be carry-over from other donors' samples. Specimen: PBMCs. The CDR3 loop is CSVDGRDRGTDTQYF. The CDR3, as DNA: TGCAGCGTCGATGGCCGGGACAGGGGCACAGATACGCAGTATTTT.